What follows are 8 T cell receptor beta chains derived from one specimen sequenced in a study of T cell responses to AZD1222 COVID-19 vaccine. This table comes from immunoSEQ multiplex PCR, and its TCRdb copy is limited to in-frame clones, with some not included. Altogether 120,000 to 150,000 clones are present, more than 75% being singletons, with the ten largest covering 5.2%. This specimen was peripheral blood, taken on day 0 of AZD1222 vaccination. Receptors were obtained from an adult in good health.

The chain combines TRBV28 with TRBJ1-6, with 9 bases matching TRBD1. This CDR3 contains 16 residues. Germline loops: CDR1 MDHEN, CDR2 SYDVKM. Trimming cost V 5 bases and J 8 bases; bases outside gene matches: 10. The CDR3 reads CASSPPTGGAHSPLHF. DNA of the CDR3: TGTGCCAGCAGTCCCCCGACAGGGGGAGCGCATTCACCCCTCCACTTT.

The rearrangement links TRBV18 to TRBJ2-3; D unresolved. The V end lost 5 bases, the J end lost 0 bases, and 3 bases lay between the germline ends. The CDR3 covers 12 residues. Germline V gene data show CDR1 as KGHSH and CDR2 as LQKENI. The DNA for the CDR3 is TGTGCCAGCTCAGGGAGCACAGATACGCAGTATTTT. Protein: CASSGSTDTQYF.

J is TRBJ2-2 and V is TRBV7-9; D gene uncertain. Trimming cost V 1 base and J 6 bases, with 9 bases left between them. The germline CDR1 and CDR2 sequences are SEHNR and FQNEAQ (reference sequence). CDR3 length: 14 amino acids. The DNA of the CDR3 is TGTGCCAGCAGCTTAGTGACTGGGCCCGGGGAGCTGTTTTTT. Amino acids: CASSLVTGPGELFF.

This clone came up once. The chain recombines TRBV27 with TRBJ1-2; D gene ambiguous. CDR3 length equals 17 residues. The germline V and J ends were trimmed by 6 bases and 0 bases, with 20 bases remaining between them. Germline-derived CDR1 and CDR2 are MNHEY and SMNVEV (reference sequence). CDR3 nucleotides: TGTGCCAGCAGACGCGTTGGGGAAATGGGGTCTAACTATGGCTACACCTTC. Amino acid sequence: CASRRVGEMGSNYGYTF.

The V and J genes are TRBV28 and TRBJ1-6, with a possible D match to TRBD1 (6 bases). Germline CDR1 and CDR2: MDHEN and SYDVKM. The CDR3 contains 15 residues. V dropped 5 bases and J dropped 7 bases, with 15 bases sitting between them. CDR3 in DNA: TGTGCCAGCAGTCCCCGAGGGGGTCTCAATTCACCCCTCCACTTT. As protein: CASSPRGGLNSPLHF.

This clone showed up just a few times. The V gene is TRBV7-2, the J gene TRBJ1-1; unclear D gene. The CDR3 is 13 amino acids. Trimming took 5 bases from V and 7 from J, leaving 14 bases between them. The germline CDR1 and CDR2 sequences are SGHTA and FQGNSA. CDR3 loop: CASSVRGDGEAFF. The CDR3 DNA sequence: TGTGCCAGCAGCGTACGTGGGGATGGTGAAGCTTTCTTT.

The rearrangement joins TRBV28 to TRBJ2-1; D may be TRBD2 (5 bases). The V end lost 5 bases, the J end lost 5 bases, and 22 bases lay between the germline ends. The CDR3 consists of 17 residues. Germline loops: CDR1 MDHEN, CDR2 SYDVKM. This CDR3 reads CASSRIPSEGLNNEQFF. CDR3 nucleotides: TGTGCCAGCAGTAGAATTCCCTCTGAGGGTCTTAACAATGAGCAGTTCTTC. Variable domain in full (rest from reference TRBV28 and TRBJ2-1): DVKVTQSSRYLVKRTGEKVFLECVQDMDHENMFWYRQDPGLGLRLIYFSYDVKMKEKGDIPEGYSVSREKKERFSLILESASTNQTSMYLCASSRIPSEGLNNEQFFGPGTRLTVL.

The rearrangement links TRBV19 to TRBJ2-7, with 8 bases lining up with TRBD1. Per germline, CDR1 LNHDA and CDR2 SQIVND (reference sequence). V was pared by 3 bases and J by 2 bases, with 3 bases of the junction left unmatched. The CDR3 runs to 14 residues. This chain's CDR3 is CASSMGGQAYEQYF. The CDR3 bases are TGTGCCAGTAGTATGGGGGGACAGGCCTACGAGCAGTACTTC. The variable domain in full, with the rest retrieved from reference TRBV19 and TRBJ2-7, is DGGITQSPKYLFRKEGQNVTLSCEQNLNHDAMYWYRQDPGQGLRLIYYSQIVNDFQKGDIAEGYSVSREKKESFPLTVTSAQKNPTAFYLCASSMGGQAYEQYFGPGTRLTVT.